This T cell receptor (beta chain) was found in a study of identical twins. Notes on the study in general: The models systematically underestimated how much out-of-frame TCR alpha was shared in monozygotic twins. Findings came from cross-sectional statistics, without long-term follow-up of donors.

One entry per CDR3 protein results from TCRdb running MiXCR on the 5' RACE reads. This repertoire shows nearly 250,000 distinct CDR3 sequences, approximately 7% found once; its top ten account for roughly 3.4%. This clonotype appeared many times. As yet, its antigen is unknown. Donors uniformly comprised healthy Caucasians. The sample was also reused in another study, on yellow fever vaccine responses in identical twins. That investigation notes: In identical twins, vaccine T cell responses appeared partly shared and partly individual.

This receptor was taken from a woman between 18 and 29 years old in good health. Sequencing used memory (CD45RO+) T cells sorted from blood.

CDR3 amino acids: CSVGGPGETQYF. The CDR3 region has the DNA TGCAGCGTTGGAGGGCCCGGGGAGACCCAGTACTTC. The V gene is TRBV29-1, the J gene TRBJ2-5; weak D call: TRBD2 (5 bases). Germline V gene lookup returns CDR1 SQVTM and CDR2 ANQGSEA. V gave up 4 bases and J gave up 5 bases, with 11 bases separating them. The CDR3 runs to 12 residues.